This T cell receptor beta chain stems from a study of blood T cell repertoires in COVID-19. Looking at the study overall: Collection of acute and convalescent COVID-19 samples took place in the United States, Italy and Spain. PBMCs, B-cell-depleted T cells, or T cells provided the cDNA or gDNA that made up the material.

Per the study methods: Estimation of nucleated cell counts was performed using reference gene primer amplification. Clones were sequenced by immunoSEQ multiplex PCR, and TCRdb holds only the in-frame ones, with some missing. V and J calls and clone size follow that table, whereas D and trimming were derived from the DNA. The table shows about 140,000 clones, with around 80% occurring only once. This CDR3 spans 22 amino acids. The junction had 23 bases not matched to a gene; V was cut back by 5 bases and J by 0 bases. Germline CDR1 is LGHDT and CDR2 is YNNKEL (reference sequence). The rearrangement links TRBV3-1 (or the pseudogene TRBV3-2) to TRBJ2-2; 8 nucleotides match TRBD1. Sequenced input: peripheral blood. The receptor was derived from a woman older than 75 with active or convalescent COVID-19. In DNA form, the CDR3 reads TGTGCCAGCAGCTCCATCCCGCAGTGGGACAGGAAAGCCCACTCGAACACCGGGGAGCTGTTTTTT. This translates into CASSSIPQWDRKAHSNTGELFF.